This T cell receptor beta chain was found in a study of cytomegalovirus exposure and HLA in healthy donors. Turning to the study itself: A subsequent analysis reported that the 110 or so validation repertoires were produced on the same platform that had also been used for the 666 first-cohort repertoires. General study findings and limits: Both high specificity and high sensitivity reportedly marked the classifier's diagnosis of cytomegalovirus status. That first-cohort TCR clusters tended to co-occur in the approximately 110 validation repertoires was found in a later analysis.

These donors were members of the roughly 120-subject validation cohort, a group separate from the approximately 680-subject first cohort. Some clones are missing from TCRdb's copy, which holds only in-frame ones; the method was immunoSEQ multiplex PCR. The table shows about 120,000 clones, with roughly 89% occurring only once. On this clone: Antigen specificity is unknown.

Per the germline V gene, CDR1 is MGHRA and CDR2 is YSYEKL. The CDR3 is 15 residues long. The V gene end was trimmed by 1 base and the J gene end by 5 bases; junction bases not matched to a gene: 6. The chain carries TRBV4-1 and TRBJ2-5; 8 nucleotides align to TRBD2. Sequenced material: PBMCs. This sequence originates from a woman aged 18-29 years in good health and CMV-seronegative. The CDR3 nucleotides are TGCGCCAGCAGCCAAGGGGGACTAGTCGTGGAGACCCAGTACTTC. Its translation is CASSQGGLVVETQYF.